This T cell receptor (beta chain) derives from a study of shared clonotypes between healthy human individuals. The overall study: Donors consisted of two women and a few men between 18 and 49.

Clones were sequenced by immunoSEQ multiplex PCR, and TCRdb holds only the in-frame ones, with some missing. The sample lists a few million clones, more than 80% occurring once. Sequencing was performed on naive CD4+ T cells from PBMCs. Subset defined: CD45RA+ positively selected. The receptor was derived from a young man in good health. Some clones in this sample may be carry-over from other donors' samples.

The CDR3: CASSSTGGPYEQYF. In DNA, the CDR3 is TGTGCCAGCAGTTCGACAGGGGGCCCCTACGAGCAGTACTTC. This sequence joins TRBV28 and TRBJ2-7; 10 bases align to TRBD1. V gave up 4 bases and J gave up 2 bases; unmatched junction bases: 2. The length of the CDR3 is 14 residues. CDR1 is MDHEN and CDR2 is SYDVKM in the germline V gene.